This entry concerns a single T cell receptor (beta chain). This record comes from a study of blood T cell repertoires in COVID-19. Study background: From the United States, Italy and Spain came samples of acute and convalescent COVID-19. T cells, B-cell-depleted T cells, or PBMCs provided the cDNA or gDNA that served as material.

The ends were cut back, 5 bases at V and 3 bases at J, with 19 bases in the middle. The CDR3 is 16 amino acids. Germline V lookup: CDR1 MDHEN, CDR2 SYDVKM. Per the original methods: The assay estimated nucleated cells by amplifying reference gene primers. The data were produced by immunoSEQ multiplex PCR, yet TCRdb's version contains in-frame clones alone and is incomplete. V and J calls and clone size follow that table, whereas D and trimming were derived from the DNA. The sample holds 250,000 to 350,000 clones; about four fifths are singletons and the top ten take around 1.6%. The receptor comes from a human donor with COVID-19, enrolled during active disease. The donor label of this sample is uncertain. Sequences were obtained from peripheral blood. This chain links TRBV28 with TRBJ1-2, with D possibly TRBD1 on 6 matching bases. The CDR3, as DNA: TGTGCCAGCAGTCCCAGGGGTGGCCGGGGGGACTATGGCTACACCTTC. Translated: CASSPRGGRGDYGYTF.